This T cell receptor (beta chain) is from a study of blood T cell repertoires in COVID-19. The overall study: PBMCs, B-cell-depleted T cells, or T cells provided the cDNA or gDNA that made up the material.

The CDR3 length is 13 residues. The J segment lost 5 bases and the V segment lost 3 bases, leaving 1 base of the junction unmatched. The germline CDR1 and CDR2 sequences are MNHNS and SASEGT. Profiling relied on immunoSEQ multiplex PCR, and the TCRdb table lists in-frame clones only, not all of them. The data show 300,000 to 400,000 clones, roughly 86% seen once. This sequence joins TRBV6-1 and TRBJ1-5, with TRBD1 identical over 7 bases. Input material: peripheral blood. This sequence originates from a human donor in a cohort sampled during active COVID-19. CDR3 region: CASSDTGDQPQHF. CDR3 nucleotide sequence: TGTGCCAGCAGTGATACAGGGGATCAGCCCCAGCATTTT.